Following are 25 T cell receptor beta chains from one sample sequenced in a study of blood T cell repertoires in COVID-19. Only in-frame clones appear in the TCRdb table, and some are missing; sequencing was by immunoSEQ multiplex PCR. The sample consists of fewer than 350,000 clones, roughly 90% of them appearing once. Sequencing was carried out using peripheral blood. The source is a woman aged 60-75 years with COVID-19, enrolled during active disease.

The chain combines TRBV5-1 with TRBJ2-5, with 7 bases aligning to TRBD1. The V and J ends lost 7 bases and 5 bases, in that order; junction bases with no gene match: 17. The germline V gene has CDR1 SGHRS and CDR2 YFSETQ. CDR3 size: 16 residues. The DNA of the CDR3 is TGCGCCAGCTCTTCCTTTAGACAGGGCGTTGCGGAGACCCAGTACTTC. Translated: CASSSFRQGVAETQYF.

The J gene is TRBJ1-5, the V gene TRBV5-1, with a tentative D call TRBD1 (6 bases). V lost 0 bases and J lost 4, with 14 bases in between. The germline V gene encodes CDR1 SGHRS and CDR2 YFSETQ. The length of the CDR3 is 16 residues. In DNA, the CDR3 is TGCGCCAGCAGCTTGGAGGCAGGGGTTAAGAATCAGCCCCAGCATTTT. It encodes CASSLEAGVKNQPQHF.

V is TRBV6-5 and J is TRBJ2-1; TRBD2 might be the D (6 bases). Deletions cut 8 bases from V and 7 bases from J, with 6 bases between. The length of the CDR3 is 10 residues. Germline-derived CDR1 and CDR2 are MNHEY and SVGAGI. The CDR3 DNA reads as TGTGCCAGCGGGAGGAATGAGCAGTTCTTC. Its protein is CASGRNEQFF.

This sequence joins TRBV3-1 (or the pseudogene TRBV3-2) and TRBJ1-5; weak D call: TRBD1 (6 bases). V was cut by 0 bases and J by 4 bases, with 13 bases left in between. The germline V gene encodes CDR1 LGHDT and CDR2 YNNKEL (reference sequence). This CDR3 contains 16 residues. This CDR3 reads CASSQDVGAGNQPQHF. The CDR3 nucleotides read TGTGCCAGCAGCCAAGACGTGGGGGCTGGTAATCAGCCCCAGCATTTT.

This chain links TRBV7-2 with TRBJ2-5, with TRBD2 matching over 8 bases. This CDR3 is built from 15 residues. The trim removed 3 bases at V and 5 bases at J, leaving 8 bases unmatched. Germline V CDR1 and CDR2: SGHTA, FQGNSA. This CDR3 is CASSFGLARQETQYF. CDR3 nucleotide sequence: TGTGCCAGCAGCTTCGGACTAGCTCGACAGGAGACCCAGTACTTC.

V and J are TRBV6-6 and TRBJ1-4; a weak D match, TRBD1 (6 bases). The CDR3 length is 15 residues. Germline V CDR1 and CDR2: MNHNY, SVGAGI (reference sequence). Trimming shortened V by 2 bases and J by 7 bases, and 14 bases separated the two germline ends. The CDR3 is CASSYPQGPGEKLFF. The CDR3 nucleotides read TGTGCCAGCAGTTACCCGCAGGGGCCGGGTGAAAAACTGTTTTTT.

The CDR3 sequence: CASSSDIEAFF. The CDR3 bases are TGTGCCAGCAGTTCGGACATAGAAGCTTTCTTT. The rearrangement links TRBV6-5 to TRBJ1-1, with D possibly being TRBD1 (5 bases). CDR1 is MNHEY, CDR2 SVGAGI, per germline. V lost 4 bases and J 8 bases, leaving 8 bases between the germline ends. The CDR3 extends over 11 amino acids.

This sequence joins TRBV19 and TRBJ1-2, with 9 bases aligning to TRBD1. The germline gives CDR1 LNHDA, CDR2 SQIVND (reference sequence). This CDR3 is built from 14 residues. Unmatched junction bases numbered 10, after V lost 6 bases and J lost 8 bases. The CDR3 bases are TGTGCCAGTAGCCCTCGGACAGGGGTCGGCGGCTACACCTTC. Translation gives CASSPRTGVGGYTF.

V gene TRBV28 combines with J gene TRBJ1-1, with 9 bases identical to TRBD1. The germline V gene encodes CDR1 MDHEN and CDR2 SYDVKM. The CDR3 extends over 15 amino acids. Losses at the gene ends were 3 bases for V and 9 bases for J; bases not matched to a gene: 11. Here the CDR3 DNA reads TGTGCCAGCAGTTTCCGCGCAACAGGGGGCCCGAAAGCTTTCTTT. As protein: CASSFRATGGPKAFF.

The chain uses TRBV7-8 and TRBJ1-3; D unresolved. CDR1 is SGHVS, CDR2 FQNEAQ, per germline. The CDR3 sequence is 15 residues long. Trimming pared 3 bases from V and 2 bases from J, leaving 11 bases between. As DNA, the CDR3 is TGTGCCAGCAGCTTTTCACGGACTCCTGGAAACACCATATATTTT. It is translated as CASSFSRTPGNTIYF.

The rearrangement links TRBV3-1 (or the pseudogene TRBV3-2) to TRBJ2-1, with TRBD1 matching 9 bases. CDR1 is LGHDT, CDR2 YNNKEL, per germline (reference sequence). This CDR3 region has 16 residues. V lost 1 base and J lost 1; bases outside the gene matches: 2. In DNA form, the CDR3 reads TGTGCCAGCAGCCAAGCCGGGACAGGGTCCTACAATGAGCAGTTCTTC. Protein: CASSQAGTGSYNEQFF.

The chain combines TRBV18 with TRBJ1-1, with TRBD1 matching over 10 bases. The V gene end was trimmed by 3 bases and the J gene end by 10 bases; junction bases not matched to a gene: 14. The CDR3 length is 16 residues. Germline V lookup: CDR1 KGHSH, CDR2 LQKENI. CDR3 sequence reads: CASSPGTGVKVVGAFF. Here the CDR3 DNA reads TGTGCCAGCTCACCTGGGACAGGGGTAAAGGTAGTCGGAGCTTTCTTT.

The chain links TRBV7-6 to TRBJ1-1, with 7 bases identical to TRBD1. CDR1 and CDR2 from the germline V gene are SGHVS and FNYEAQ. CDR3 length: 15 residues. V shed 5 bases, J shed 5 bases, and the junction held 11 bases outside the gene matches. The CDR3 spells CASSKRQGRGTEAFF. The CDR3 bases are TGTGCCAGCAGCAAACGACAGGGCAGGGGAACTGAAGCTTTCTTT.

The chain recombines TRBV28 with TRBJ2-7; the D gene is possibly TRBD2 (7 bases). Trimming cost V 3 bases and J 3 bases, with 15 bases left between them. The CDR3 consists of 15 residues. Germline assignment: CDR1 MDHEN and CDR2 SYDVKM. Written as DNA, the CDR3 is TGTGCCAGCAGTTTCCTCTGGGGGGGCTACTACGAGCAGTACTTC. This gives the protein CASSFLWGGYYEQYF.

In this sample, this clone turned up a few times. The rearrangement joins TRBV5-1 to TRBJ1-2; the match to TRBD1 covers 8 bases. V gave up 2 bases and J gave up 2 bases; unmatched junction bases: 5. The CDR3 length is 15 residues. Germline-derived CDR1 and CDR2 are SGHRS and YFSETQ. The CDR3 protein is CASSLQGEGNYGYTF. The DNA for the CDR3 is TGCGCCAGCAGCTTACAGGGGGAGGGGAACTATGGCTACACCTTC.

This clone was seen only once. CDR3 residues: CASSLERGTYNEQFF. The DNA of the CDR3 is TGTGCCAGCAGCCTAGAGCGGGGGACCTACAATGAGCAGTTCTTC. The J gene is TRBJ2-1, the V gene TRBV4-2; 8 bases align to TRBD2. The CDR3 has 15 residues. J lost 2 bases, V lost 4 bases, and 4 bases had no gene match. The V gene's germline CDR1 is LGHNA and CDR2 YNFKEQ.

The CDR3 DNA is TGTGCCAGCAGTGTTCTACAGGGACAAGAGACCCAGTACTTC. Translating it yields CASSVLQGQETQYF. The chain carries TRBV27 and TRBJ2-5, with D possibly TRBD1 on 6 matching bases. Germline V gene sequence: CDR1 MNHEY, CDR2 SMNVEV (reference sequence). The CDR3 runs 14 residues. The V end was cut by 5 bases, the J end by 2 bases, with 12 bases between.

J is TRBJ1-3 and V is TRBV9, with no clear D. The germline V and J ends were trimmed by 0 bases and 4 bases, with 14 bases remaining between them. Per germline, CDR1 SGDLS and CDR2 YYNGEE. The CDR3 runs 16 residues. The CDR3: CASSVALTGLGNTIYF. The CDR3 nucleotides read TGTGCCAGCAGCGTAGCTCTTACGGGTCTAGGAAACACCATATATTTT.

This clone was picked up many times. The V call is TRBV15, the J call TRBJ2-2, with 9 bases lining up with TRBD1. The CDR3 is made up of 19 amino acids. Germline loops: CDR1 LNHNV, CDR2 YYDKDF (reference sequence). Trimming cost V 0 bases and J 5 bases; bases outside gene matches: 13. The CDR3, as DNA: TGTGCCACCAGCAGAGAAAGTATGGACGTGACAGGGGGAACCGGGGAGCTGTTTTTT. Amino acids: CATSRESMDVTGGTGELFF.

The V gene is TRBV6-5, the J gene TRBJ2-6; a weak D match, TRBD2 (5 bases). Trimming shortened V by 8 bases and J by 4 bases, and 9 bases separated the two germline ends. There are 13 residues in the CDR3. CDR1 and CDR2 (germline): MNHEY, SVGAGI. The CDR3 nucleotides are TGTGCCAGCGCAGGACTCGGGGCCAACGTCCTGACTTTC. This sequence encodes CASAGLGANVLTF.

The count of this clone is one. This chain uses TRBV10-1 with TRBJ1-3; tentatively, D is TRBD1 (6 bases). Germline assignment: CDR1 WNHNN and CDR2 SYGVQD (reference sequence). CDR3 length equals 18 residues. V lost 3 bases and J lost 5, with 23 bases in between. CDR3 in DNA: TGCGCCAGCAGTGATTCGCACCCCAGCTCGGACAGTAGAAACACCATATATTTT. Translating it yields CASSDSHPSSDSRNTIYF.

V usage is TRBV19 and J usage is TRBJ1-3, with 12 bases that match TRBD1. V lost 2 bases, J lost 3 bases, and 5 bases stayed unmatched. Germline V gives CDR1 LNHDA, CDR2 SQIVND (reference sequence). This CDR3 has 17 residues. The CDR3 bases are TGTGCCAGTAGTATATCCGGGACAGGGGGCGGTGGAAACACCATATATTTT. Amino acid sequence: CASSISGTGGGGNTIYF.

The count of this clone is one. The chain uses TRBV3-1 (or the pseudogene TRBV3-2) and TRBJ1-5; D perhaps matches TRBD1 (5 bases). With 1 base removed from V and 0 bases from J, the gap between germline ends came to 13 bases. Germline V gene lookup returns CDR1 LGHDT and CDR2 YNNKEL (reference sequence). The CDR3 contains 17 residues. The CDR3 protein is CASSQVLGLISNQPQHF. CDR3 nucleotides: TGTGCCAGCAGCCAAGTTCTGGGACTGATTAGCAATCAGCCCCAGCATTTT.

V is TRBV18 and J is TRBJ1-2; no reliable D call. CDR3 length: 11 residues. V lost 3 bases and J lost 10, with 9 bases in between. Germline V lookup: CDR1 KGHSH, CDR2 LQKENI. The CDR3 DNA follows: TGTGCCAGCTCACCGGGAGAAATCTACACCTTC. Translating gives CASSPGEIYTF.

V gene TRBV30 combines with J gene TRBJ1-3; the D gene is possibly TRBD1 (6 bases). V lost 5 bases to trimming and J lost 1 base, with 9 bases between them. CDR1 and CDR2 from the germline V gene are GTSNPN and SVGIG (reference sequence). The CDR3 length is 13 residues. CDR3 protein: CAWDRGSGNTIYF. The CDR3 DNA follows: TGTGCCTGGGATAGGGGGTCTGGAAACACCATATATTTT. The entire variable domain, with the rest obtained from reference TRBV30 and TRBJ1-3, is as follows: SQTIHQWPATLVQPVGSPLSLECTVEGTSNPNLYWYRQAAGRGLQLLFYSVGIGQISSEVPQNLSASRPQDRQFILSSKKLLLSDSGFYLCAWDRGSGNTIYFGEGSWLTVV.